The source of this T cell receptor (beta chain) is a study of CXCR3-negative and CXCR3-positive naive CD8 T cells. cDNA libraries for TRB were generated by 5' RACE incorporating UMI labels. TCRdb reprocessed the 5' RACE reads and stores each CDR3 protein as one record, lacking DNA. The clone table shows 50,000 to 60,000 distinct CDR3 sequences, with the ten largest holding approximately 0.45%. Naive CD8+ T lymphocytes were specified as CD45RO-CCR7+CD27+CD95-. In germline, CDR1 is SGHTA, CDR2 FQGNSA. CDR3 length: 16 residues. This TCR came from a human donor in good health. Some clones in this sample may be carry-over from other donors' samples. The sample consisted of naive CXCR3- CD8+ T cells from blood. Subset in this sample: CD45RO-CCR7+CD27+CD95- naive CD8+ T cells lacking CXCR3 (TNR3-). V is TRBV7-2 and J is TRBJ1-1; TCRdb picks TRBD1, but there is no DNA to check that call. The CDR3: CASSFAWWGPSTEAFF.